This T cell receptor beta chain was documented in a study of blood T cell repertoires in COVID-19. Whole-study context: Researchers got acute and convalescent COVID-19 samples from the United States, Italy and Spain. Sources were T cells, B-cell-depleted T cells, or PBMCs; the material itself was cDNA or gDNA.

The CDR3 spans 14 residues. With 4 bases clipped from V and 4 bases from J, the junction kept 3 bases outside the gene matches. The germline V gene has CDR1 WSHSY and CDR2 SAAADI. Cohort assignment relied on participant-reported clinical history. Donors in Cohort 3 who had recovered were those with two negative PCRs, healthcare professional clearance, or resolution of their symptoms. Assay used: immunoSEQ multiplex PCR; TCRdb lists only in-frame clones, some missing. This table has 200,000 to 250,000 clones, under 85% appearing once. This chain uses TRBV10-2 with TRBJ2-5; 10 nucleotides match TRBD2. The sequenced sample consisted of PBMCs or T cells enriched from blood (not recorded which). The sequence was collected from a man between 60 and 75 years old who had recovered from COVID-19. CDR3 DNA: TGCGCCAGCAGTGTAATAGCGGGGGGAGAGACCCAGTACTTC. Its protein product is CASSVIAGGETQYF.